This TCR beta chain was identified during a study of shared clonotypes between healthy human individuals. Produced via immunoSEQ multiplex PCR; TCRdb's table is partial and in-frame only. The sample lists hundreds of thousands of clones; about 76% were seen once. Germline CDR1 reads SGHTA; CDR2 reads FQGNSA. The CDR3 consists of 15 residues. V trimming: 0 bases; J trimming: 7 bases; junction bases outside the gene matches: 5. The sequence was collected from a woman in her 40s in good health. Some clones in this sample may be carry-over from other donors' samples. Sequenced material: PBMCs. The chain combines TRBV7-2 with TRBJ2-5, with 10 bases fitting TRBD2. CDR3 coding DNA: TGTGCCAGCAGCTTAGCGACAGCGGGAGGGGGGACCCAGTACTTC. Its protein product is CASSLATAGGGTQYF.